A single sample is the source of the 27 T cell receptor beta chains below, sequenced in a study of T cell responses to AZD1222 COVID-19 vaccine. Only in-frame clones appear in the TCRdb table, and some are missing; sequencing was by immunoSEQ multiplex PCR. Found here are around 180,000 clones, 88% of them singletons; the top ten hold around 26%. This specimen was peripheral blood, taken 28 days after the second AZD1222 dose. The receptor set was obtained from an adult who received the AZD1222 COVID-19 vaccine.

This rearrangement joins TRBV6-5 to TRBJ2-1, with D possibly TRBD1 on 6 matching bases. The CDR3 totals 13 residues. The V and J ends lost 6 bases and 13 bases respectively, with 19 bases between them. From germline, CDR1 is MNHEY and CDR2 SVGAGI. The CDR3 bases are TGTGCCAGCAGATCCATGGGGGCCAAGCGTCAGTTCTTC. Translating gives CASRSMGAKRQFF.

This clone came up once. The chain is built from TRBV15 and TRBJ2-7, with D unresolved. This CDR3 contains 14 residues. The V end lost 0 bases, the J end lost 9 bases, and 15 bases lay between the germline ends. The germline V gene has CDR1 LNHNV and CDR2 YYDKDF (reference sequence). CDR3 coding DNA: TGTGCCACCAGCAGAGATGTGGACCCCTCGGGGCAGTACTTC. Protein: CATSRDVDPSGQYF.

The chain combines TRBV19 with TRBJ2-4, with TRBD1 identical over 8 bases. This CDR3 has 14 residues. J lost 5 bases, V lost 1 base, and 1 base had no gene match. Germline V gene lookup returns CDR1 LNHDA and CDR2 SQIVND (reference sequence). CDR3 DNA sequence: TGTGCCAGTAGTATAGGCAGGGGGCAAAACATTCAGTACTTC. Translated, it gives CASSIGRGQNIQYF.

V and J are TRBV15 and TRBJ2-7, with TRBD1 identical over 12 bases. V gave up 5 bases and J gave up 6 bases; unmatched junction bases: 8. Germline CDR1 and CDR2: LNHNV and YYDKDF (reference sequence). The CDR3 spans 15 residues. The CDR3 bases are TGTGCCACCAGCCCCCCGGGACAGGGGGCCGGCGAGCAGTACTTC. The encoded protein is CATSPPGQGAGEQYF.

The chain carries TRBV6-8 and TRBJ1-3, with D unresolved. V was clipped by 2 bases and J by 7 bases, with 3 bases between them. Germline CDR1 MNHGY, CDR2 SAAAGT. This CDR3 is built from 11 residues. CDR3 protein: CASSYQNTIYF. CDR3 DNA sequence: TGTGCCAGCAGTTACCAGAACACCATATATTTT.

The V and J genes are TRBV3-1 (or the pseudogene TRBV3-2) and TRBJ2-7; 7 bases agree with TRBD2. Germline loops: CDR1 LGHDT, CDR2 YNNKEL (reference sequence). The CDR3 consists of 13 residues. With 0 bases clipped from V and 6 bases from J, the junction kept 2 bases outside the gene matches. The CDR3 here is CASSQDPGGEQYF. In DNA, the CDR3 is TGTGCCAGCAGCCAAGACCCGGGAGGCGAGCAGTACTTC.

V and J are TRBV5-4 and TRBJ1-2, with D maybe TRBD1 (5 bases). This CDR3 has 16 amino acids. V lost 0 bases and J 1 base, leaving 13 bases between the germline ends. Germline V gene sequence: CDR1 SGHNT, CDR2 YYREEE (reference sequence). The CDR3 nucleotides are TGTGCCAGCAGCTTGGATTGGGGGGGTCGTAACTATGGCTACACCTTC. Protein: CASSLDWGGRNYGYTF.

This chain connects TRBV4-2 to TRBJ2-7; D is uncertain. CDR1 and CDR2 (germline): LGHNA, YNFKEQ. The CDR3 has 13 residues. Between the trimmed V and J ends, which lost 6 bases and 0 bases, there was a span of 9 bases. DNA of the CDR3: TGTGCCAGCAGGAAAGATAGCTCCTACGAGCAGTACTTC. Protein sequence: CASRKDSSYEQYF.

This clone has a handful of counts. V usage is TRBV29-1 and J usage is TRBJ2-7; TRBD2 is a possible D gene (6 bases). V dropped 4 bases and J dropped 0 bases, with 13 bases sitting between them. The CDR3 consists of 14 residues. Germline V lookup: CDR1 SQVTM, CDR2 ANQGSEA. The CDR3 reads CSVGGDGSSYEQYF. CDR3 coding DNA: TGCAGCGTTGGGGGGGACGGGAGCTCCTACGAGCAGTACTTC.

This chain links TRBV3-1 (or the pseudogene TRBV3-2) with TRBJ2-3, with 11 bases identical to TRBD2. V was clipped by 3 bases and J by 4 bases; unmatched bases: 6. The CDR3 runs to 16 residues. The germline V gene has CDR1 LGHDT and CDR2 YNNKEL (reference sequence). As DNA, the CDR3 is TGTGCCAGCAGCCACCCCGGGACTAGCGGAGCAGATACGCAGTATTTT. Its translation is CASSHPGTSGADTQYF.

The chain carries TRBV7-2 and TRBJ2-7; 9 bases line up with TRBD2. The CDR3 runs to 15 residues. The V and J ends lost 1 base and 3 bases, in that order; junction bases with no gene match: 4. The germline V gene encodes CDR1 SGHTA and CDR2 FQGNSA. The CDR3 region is CASSLGGRALYEQYF. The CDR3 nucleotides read TGTGCCAGCAGCTTAGGCGGGAGGGCCCTCTACGAGCAGTACTTC. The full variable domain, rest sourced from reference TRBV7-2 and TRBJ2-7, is GAGVSQSPSNKVTEKGKDVELRCDPISGHTALYWYRQSLGQGLEFLIYFQGNSAPDKSGLPSDRFSAERTGGSVSTLTIQRTQQEDSAVYLCASSLGGRALYEQYFGPGTRLTVT.

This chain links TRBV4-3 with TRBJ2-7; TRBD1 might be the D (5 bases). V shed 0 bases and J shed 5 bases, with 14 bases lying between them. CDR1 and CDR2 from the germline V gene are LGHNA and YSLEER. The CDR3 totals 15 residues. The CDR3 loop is CASSQDQGSKDEQYF. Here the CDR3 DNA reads TGCGCCAGCAGCCAAGATCAGGGTAGCAAGGACGAGCAGTACTTC.

The CDR3: CASSIQGGAEAFF. The CDR3 DNA reads TGTGCCAGCAGCATTCAGGGAGGCGCTGAAGCTTTCTTT. J is TRBJ1-1 and V is TRBV7-2; D may be TRBD1 (5 bases). V shed 5 bases and J shed 6 bases, with 13 bases lying between them. The CDR3 runs to 13 residues. Germline V CDR1 and CDR2: SGHTA, FQGNSA.

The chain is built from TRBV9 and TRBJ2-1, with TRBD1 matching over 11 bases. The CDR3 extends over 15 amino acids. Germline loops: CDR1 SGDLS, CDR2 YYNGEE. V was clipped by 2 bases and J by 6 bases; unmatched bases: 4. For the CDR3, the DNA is TGTGCCAGCAGCGTCGGACAGGGGGCCCCCAATGAGCAGTTCTTC. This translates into CASSVGQGAPNEQFF.

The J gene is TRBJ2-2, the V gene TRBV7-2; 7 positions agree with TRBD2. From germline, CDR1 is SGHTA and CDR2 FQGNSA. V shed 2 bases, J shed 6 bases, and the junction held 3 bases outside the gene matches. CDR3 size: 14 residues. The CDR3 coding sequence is TGTGCCAGCAGCTTACAGCGGGAAGCCGGGGAGCTGTTTTTT. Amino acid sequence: CASSLQREAGELFF.

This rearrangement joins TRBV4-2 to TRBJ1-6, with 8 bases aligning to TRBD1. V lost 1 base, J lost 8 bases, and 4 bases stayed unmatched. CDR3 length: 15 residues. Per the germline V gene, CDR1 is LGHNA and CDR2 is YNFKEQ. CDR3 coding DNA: TGTGCCAGCAGCCAAGGACAGGGGAGGGATTCACCCCTCCACTTT. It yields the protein CASSQGQGRDSPLHF.

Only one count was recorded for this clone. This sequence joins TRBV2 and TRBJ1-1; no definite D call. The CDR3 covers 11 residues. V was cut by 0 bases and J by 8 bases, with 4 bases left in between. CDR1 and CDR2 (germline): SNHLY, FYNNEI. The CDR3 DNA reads TGTGCCAGCAGTGAAGCTCTGGAAGCTTTCTTT. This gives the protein CASSEALEAFF.

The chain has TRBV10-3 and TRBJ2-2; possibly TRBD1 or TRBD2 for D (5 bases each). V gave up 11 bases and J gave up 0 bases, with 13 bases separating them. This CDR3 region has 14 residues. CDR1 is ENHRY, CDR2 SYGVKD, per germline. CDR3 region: CASGRAANTGELFF. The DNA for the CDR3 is TGTGCCTCGGGGCGGGCCGCGAACACCGGGGAGCTGTTTTTT.

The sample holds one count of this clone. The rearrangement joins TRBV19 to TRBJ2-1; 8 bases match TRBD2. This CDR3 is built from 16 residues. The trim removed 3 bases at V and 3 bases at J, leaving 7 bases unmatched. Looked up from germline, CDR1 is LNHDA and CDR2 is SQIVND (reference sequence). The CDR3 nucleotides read TGTGCCAGTAGTATCCTCTACGGGAGGGGCTACAATGAGCAGTTCTTC. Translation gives CASSILYGRGYNEQFF.

The CDR3: CASSYPLGESNEQYF. CDR3 DNA sequence: TGTGCCAGCAGCTACCCCTTGGGGGAGTCCAACGAGCAGTACTTC. The V call is TRBV7-2, the J call TRBJ2-7, with D perhaps TRBD1 or TRBD2 (5 bases each). The CDR3 covers 15 residues. The germline CDR1 and CDR2 sequences are SGHTA and FQGNSA. Trimming shortened V by 4 bases and J by 5 bases, and 18 bases separated the two germline ends.

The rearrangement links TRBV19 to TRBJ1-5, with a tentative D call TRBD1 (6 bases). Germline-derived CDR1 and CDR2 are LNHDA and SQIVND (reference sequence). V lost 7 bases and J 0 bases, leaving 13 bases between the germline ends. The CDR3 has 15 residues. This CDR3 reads CASKGGTYSNQPQHF. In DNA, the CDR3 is TGTGCCAGTAAGGGTGGGACATATAGCAATCAGCCCCAGCATTTT.

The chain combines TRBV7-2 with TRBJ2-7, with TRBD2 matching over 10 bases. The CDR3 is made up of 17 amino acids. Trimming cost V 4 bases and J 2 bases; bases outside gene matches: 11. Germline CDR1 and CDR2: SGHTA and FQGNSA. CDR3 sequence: CASSSTSGINTAYEQYF. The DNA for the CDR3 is TGTGCCAGCAGCTCCACTAGCGGGATTAATACCGCCTACGAGCAGTACTTC.

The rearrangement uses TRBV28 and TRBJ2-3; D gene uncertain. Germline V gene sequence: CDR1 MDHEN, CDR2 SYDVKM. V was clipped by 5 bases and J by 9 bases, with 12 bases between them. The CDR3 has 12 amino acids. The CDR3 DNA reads TGTGCCAGCAGTACCACTACCCACACGCAGTATTTT. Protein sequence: CASSTTTHTQYF.

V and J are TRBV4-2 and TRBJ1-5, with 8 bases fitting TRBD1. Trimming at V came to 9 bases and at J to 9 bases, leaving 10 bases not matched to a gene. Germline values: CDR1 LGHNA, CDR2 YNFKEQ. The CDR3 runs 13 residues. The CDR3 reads CASKGQGRGPQHF. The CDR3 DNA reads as TGTGCCAGTAAAGGACAGGGAAGAGGGCCCCAGCATTTT.

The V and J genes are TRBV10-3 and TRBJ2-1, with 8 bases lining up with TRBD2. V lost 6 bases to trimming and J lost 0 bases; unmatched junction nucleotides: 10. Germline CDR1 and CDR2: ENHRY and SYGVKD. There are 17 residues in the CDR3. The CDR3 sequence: CAIRAAGGLGSYNEQFF. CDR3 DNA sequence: TGTGCCATCAGGGCGGCGGGAGGCCTTGGCTCCTACAATGAGCAGTTCTTC.

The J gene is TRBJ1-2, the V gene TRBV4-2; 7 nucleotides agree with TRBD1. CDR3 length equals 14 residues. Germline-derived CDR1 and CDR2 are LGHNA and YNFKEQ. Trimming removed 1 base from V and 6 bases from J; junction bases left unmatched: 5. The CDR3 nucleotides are TGTGCCAGCAGCCAAGGAGACAGGGAGGATGGCTACACCTTC. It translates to CASSQGDREDGYTF.

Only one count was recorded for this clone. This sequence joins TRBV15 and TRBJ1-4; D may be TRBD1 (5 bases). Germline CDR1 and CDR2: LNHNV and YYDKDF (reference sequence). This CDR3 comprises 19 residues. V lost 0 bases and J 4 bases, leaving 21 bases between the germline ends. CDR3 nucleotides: TGTGCCACCAGCAGAGAGGGGGAAGCGACGGGGCTAGGTAATGAAAAACTGTTTTTT. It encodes CATSREGEATGLGNEKLFF.